This T cell receptor beta chain was retrieved from a study of identical twins. General study points: Model-predicted out-of-frame TCR alpha sharing fell below observed values in monozygotic twins.

One entry per CDR3 protein, called by TCRdb with MiXCR from the 5' RACE reads. The profile shows 640,000 or so distinct CDR3 sequences, over 5% of them singletons. Germline loops: CDR1 LGHNA, CDR2 YSLEER. V gave up 2 bases and J gave up 6 bases; unmatched junction bases: 3. The CDR3 length is 15 residues. In every case, the donor was a healthy Caucasian. This clonotype has at least ten counts. Its antigen is currently unknown. The V call is TRBV4-3, the J call TRBJ1-3, with TRBD1 matching over 11 bases. This receptor was obtained from a man between 18 and 35 years old in good health. The sample taken for sequencing was naive T cells sorted from blood. Here the CDR3 DNA reads TGCGCCAGCAGCCAAAGGACAGGGGGCACAAACACCATATATTTT. Translated, it gives CASSQRTGGTNTIYF.